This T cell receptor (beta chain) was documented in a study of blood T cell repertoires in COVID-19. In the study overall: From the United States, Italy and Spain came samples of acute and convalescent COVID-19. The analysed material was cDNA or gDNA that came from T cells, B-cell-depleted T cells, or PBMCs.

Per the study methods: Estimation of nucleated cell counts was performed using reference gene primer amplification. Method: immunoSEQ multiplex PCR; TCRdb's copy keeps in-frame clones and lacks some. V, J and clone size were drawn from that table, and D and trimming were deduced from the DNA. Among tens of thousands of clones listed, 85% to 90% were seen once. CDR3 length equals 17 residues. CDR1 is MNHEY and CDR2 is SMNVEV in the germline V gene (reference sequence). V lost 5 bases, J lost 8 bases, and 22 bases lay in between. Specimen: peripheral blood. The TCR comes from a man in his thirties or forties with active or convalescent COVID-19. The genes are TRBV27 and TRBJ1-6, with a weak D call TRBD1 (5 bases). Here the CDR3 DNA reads TGTGCCAGCAGTCCTAGGCGGGACGGAGCTGCATATTCACCCCTCCACTTT. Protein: CASSPRRDGAAYSPLHF.